The 24 T cell receptor beta chains listed next were all sequenced from one sample in a study of blood T cell repertoires in COVID-19. TCRdb keeps only in-frame clones here, not all; method: immunoSEQ multiplex PCR. Found here are a few hundred thousand clones, around 90% of them singletons; the top ten hold 1% to 1.5%. The sample comprised peripheral blood. These receptors all come from a man aged 40-49 years with acute or convalescent COVID-19.

This chain links TRBV10-2 with TRBJ1-4; TRBD1 might be the D (6 bases). CDR1 and CDR2 from the germline V gene are WSHSY and SAAADI. The CDR3 sequence is 13 residues long. Trimming left V 8 bases short and J 8 bases short, with 15 bases between. The CDR3 nucleotides read TGCGCCAGCCAGAATCAGGGGAGAGAAAAACTGTTTTTT. As protein: CASQNQGREKLFF.

The genes are TRBV4-2 and TRBJ2-7, with D perhaps TRBD2 (6 bases). Germline V lookup: CDR1 LGHNA, CDR2 YNFKEQ. The CDR3 runs to 14 residues. Trimming shortened V by 3 bases and J by 4 bases, and 13 bases separated the two germline ends. In DNA form, the CDR3 reads TGTGCCAGCAGCCAGGGTGCGGAGGGATACGAGCAGTACTTC. Amino acids: CASSQGAEGYEQYF.

The rearrangement links TRBV14 to TRBJ1-2; tentatively, D is TRBD1 (5 bases). V was cut by 4 bases and J by 3 bases, with 9 bases left in between. The germline V gene has CDR1 SGHDN and CDR2 FVKESK. This CDR3 comprises 13 residues. CDR3 sequence: CASSPQGYYGYTF. The CDR3 coding sequence is TGTGCCAGCAGCCCCCAGGGATACTATGGCTACACCTTC.

The CDR3 DNA reads as TGTGCCAGTAGTATTGGGACAGGGGGCTTTGGCTACACCTTC. Its protein is CASSIGTGGFGYTF. The chain recombines TRBV19 with TRBJ1-2; 12 nucleotides line up with TRBD1. The CDR3 totals 14 residues. Trimming took 3 bases from V and 7 from J; bases not matched to a gene: 3. Germline values: CDR1 LNHDA, CDR2 SQIVND (reference sequence).

This rearrangement joins TRBV24-1 to TRBJ2-2, with D tentatively TRBD1 (6 bases). The germline V and J ends were trimmed by 3 bases and 0 bases, with 13 bases remaining between them. The germline CDR1 and CDR2 sequences are KGHDR and SFDVKD. The CDR3 loop spans 17 amino acids. CDR3 in amino acids: CATSDPRQVSNTGELFF. The CDR3 DNA sequence: TGTGCCACCAGTGATCCCAGACAGGTTTCGAACACCGGGGAGCTGTTTTTT.

The genes are TRBV28 and TRBJ1-5; TRBD1 agrees at 7 bases. Trimming took 6 bases from V and 1 from J; bases not matched to a gene: 6. CDR3 length equals 15 residues. CDR1 is MDHEN, CDR2 SYDVKM, per germline. CDR3 bases: TGTGCCAGCAGATTACAGGGGTTCAGCAATCAGCCCCAGCATTTT. This encodes CASRLQGFSNQPQHF.

This clone was picked up a small number of times. The CDR3 nucleotides are TGTGCCAGCAGTGATTTCTGGGCCACGAACACTGAAGCTTTCTTT. It encodes CASSDFWATNTEAFF. J is TRBJ1-1 and V is TRBV2; D is ambiguous. The CDR3 length is 15 residues. The germline V gene has CDR1 SNHLY and CDR2 FYNNEI. V was shortened by 3 bases and J by 1 base, with 12 bases between the two germline ends.

The genes are TRBV7-9 and TRBJ1-2; 11 nucleotides agree with TRBD1. The germline gives CDR1 SEHNR, CDR2 FQNEAQ (reference sequence). The V and J ends lost 5 bases and 7 bases, in that order; junction bases with no gene match: 3. This CDR3 region has 13 residues. The DNA for the CDR3 is TGTGCCAGCAGCCGGGACAGGGGGTTTGGCTACACCTTC. It encodes CASSRDRGFGYTF.

The chain recombines TRBV6-5 with TRBJ1-1; D remains unclear. The V gene lost 2 bases and the J gene lost 7 bases, with 11 bases spanning the gap. The germline V gene has CDR1 MNHEY and CDR2 SVGAGI. The CDR3 runs to 13 residues. CDR3 protein: CASSYGSGVEAFF. Here the CDR3 DNA reads TGTGCCAGCAGTTACGGGAGTGGGGTTGAAGCTTTCTTT.

The rearrangement uses TRBV25-1 and TRBJ2-1, with D hard to call. The V gene's germline CDR1 is MGHDK and CDR2 SYGVNS. V was pared by 3 bases and J by 4 bases, with 4 bases between. The CDR3 loop spans 12 amino acids. The CDR3 DNA reads TGTGCCAGCAGTGACTTATACAATGAGCAGTTCTTC. Translating gives CASSDLYNEQFF.

This clone was detected only once. Written as DNA, the CDR3 is TGTGCCAGCAGCCCCAGGGGTGGGGGCCGCAATAATTCACCCCTCCACTTT. This gives the protein CASSPRGGGRNNSPLHF. This chain connects TRBV5-4 to TRBJ1-6; perhaps TRBD1 as D (6 bases). CDR3 length equals 17 residues. Germline values: CDR1 SGHNT, CDR2 YYREEE (reference sequence). Trimming pared 4 bases from V and 5 bases from J, leaving 19 bases between.

V is TRBV28 and J is TRBJ1-2, with 9 bases lining up with TRBD1. The CDR3 consists of 14 residues. The J segment lost 8 bases and the V segment lost 7 bases, leaving 11 bases of the junction unmatched. Germline CDR1 and CDR2: MDHEN and SYDVKM. CDR3 nucleotide sequence: TGTGCCAGCATCTCACCGGGACAGGGTGGGGGCTACACCTTC. It encodes CASISPGQGGGYTF.

This clone was picked up one time. The rearrangement joins TRBV27 to TRBJ2-1; TRBD2 is a possible D gene (7 bases). The CDR3 consists of 14 residues. V was trimmed by 5 bases and J by 7 bases, leaving 15 bases between them. CDR1 and CDR2 from the germline V gene are MNHEY and SMNVEV (reference sequence). The CDR3: CASSPGGPRNEQFF. Here the CDR3 DNA reads TGTGCCAGCAGTCCCGGGGGGCCTAGGAATGAGCAGTTCTTC.

Details on this clone: Other DNA sequences in this sample translate to the same CDR3. V gene TRBV3-1 (or the pseudogene TRBV3-2) combines with J gene TRBJ1-1; TRBD1 aligns across 7 bases. The CDR3 runs to 13 residues. The V gene end was trimmed by 4 bases and the J gene end by 5 bases; junction bases not matched to a gene: 4. Germline values: CDR1 LGHDT, CDR2 YNNKEL (reference sequence). CDR3 region: CASSPDRVTEAFF. In DNA form, the CDR3 reads TGTGCCAGCAGCCCTGACAGGGTTACTGAAGCTTTCTTT.

This chain joins TRBV7-2 and TRBJ2-1, with a weak D call TRBD1 (5 bases). The CDR3 has 16 amino acids. V was trimmed by 1 base and J by 7 bases, leaving 17 bases between them. Germline CDR1 and CDR2: SGHTA and FQGNSA. The CDR3 spells CASSLGGPRAKNEQFF. CDR3 nucleotides: TGTGCCAGCAGCTTAGGTGGGCCCAGGGCGAAGAATGAGCAGTTCTTC.

The chain employs TRBV28 and TRBJ2-7; TRBD2 matches at 8 bases. The length of the CDR3 is 16 residues. With V trimmed by 6 bases and J by 0 bases, 10 bases remained unmatched. Germline lookup yields CDR1 MDHEN and CDR2 SYDVKM. CDR3: CASRRTGLAASYEQYF. DNA for the CDR3: TGTGCCAGCAGAAGAACCGGACTAGCTGCCTCCTACGAGCAGTACTTC. The whole variable domain, filled in from reference TRBV28 and TRBJ2-7, reads DVKVTQSSRYLVKRTGEKVFLECVQDMDHENMFWYRQDPGLGLRLIYFSYDVKMKEKGDIPEGYSVSREKKERFSLILESASTNQTSMYLCASRRTGLAASYEQYFGPGTRLTVT.

The chain has TRBV19 and TRBJ2-7; 8 bases line up with TRBD1. Per germline, CDR1 LNHDA and CDR2 SQIVND (reference sequence). The CDR3 extends over 14 amino acids. The V and J ends lost 3 bases and 5 bases, in that order; junction bases with no gene match: 6. For the CDR3, the DNA is TGTGCCAGTAGTATGGATGGACAGGGCGACGAGCAGTACTTC. Translated: CASSMDGQGDEQYF.

The gene calls are TRBV10-3 and TRBJ1-6; no definite D call. The V gene lost 7 bases and the J gene lost 6 bases, with 13 bases spanning the gap. CDR1 is ENHRY, CDR2 SYGVKD, per germline. This CDR3 is built from 14 residues. The CDR3 DNA reads as TGTGCCATCACCGCCGGGCGGGGTAATTCACCCCTCCACTTT. It translates to CAITAGRGNSPLHF.

CDR3 sequence: CASSGGRAQETQYF. CDR3 coding DNA: TGTGCCAGCAGCGGTGGCAGGGCCCAAGAGACCCAGTACTTC. This rearrangement joins TRBV5-5 to TRBJ2-5; maybe TRBD1 (5 bases). Germline CDR1 is SGHKS and CDR2 is YYEKEE (reference sequence). Trimming took off 4 bases at V and 1 base at J, with 11 bases between the two ends. CDR3 length: 14 amino acids. The full variable domain, completed using reference TRBV5-5 and TRBJ2-5, is DAGVTQSPTHLIKTRGQQVTLRCSPISGHKSVSWYQQVLGQGPQFIFQYYEKEERGRGNFPDRFSARQFPNYSSELNVNALLLGDSALYLCASSGGRAQETQYFGPGTRLLVL.

This chain joins TRBV19 and TRBJ2-7, with D possibly being TRBD2 (5 bases). Germline V lookup: CDR1 LNHDA, CDR2 SQIVND (reference sequence). Between the trimmed V and J ends, which lost 6 bases and 8 bases, there was a span of 26 bases. This CDR3 comprises 16 residues. This CDR3 is CASSRGTGPGSFQQYF. The CDR3 nucleotides read TGTGCCAGTAGCCGGGGAACCGGCCCTGGGAGCTTTCAGCAGTACTTC.

This chain connects TRBV10-3 to TRBJ1-5, with D perhaps matching TRBD1 (5 bases). V lost 2 bases and J lost 0, with 14 bases in between. The CDR3 covers 17 residues. CDR1 ENHRY and CDR2 SYGVKD come from the germline V gene. The CDR3 DNA reads TGTGCCATCAGTGAGCCGCTGGGGGGATATAGCAATCAGCCCCAGCATTTT. Protein sequence: CAISEPLGGYSNQPQHF.

This clone was recorded only once. This chain connects TRBV19 to TRBJ2-7, with TRBD2 matching over 7 bases. CDR3 length: 13 residues. The germline V gene has CDR1 LNHDA and CDR2 SQIVND (reference sequence). V was pared by 3 bases and J by 6 bases, with 5 bases of the junction left unmatched. The CDR3 DNA follows: TGTGCCAGTAGTATGGGGAGGGATTCCGAGCAGTACTTC. Translation gives CASSMGRDSEQYF.

The chain is built from TRBV12-3 or TRBV12-4 and TRBJ1-1; TRBD1 matches 7 bases. Unmatched junction bases numbered 5, after V lost 6 bases and J lost 7 bases. CDR3 size: 12 residues. CDR3 residues: CASSPDRVEAFF. The CDR3 DNA reads TGTGCCAGCAGCCCAGACAGGGTTGAAGCTTTCTTT.

The chain has TRBV28 and TRBJ1-5; tentatively, D is TRBD1 (6 bases). Germline V gives CDR1 MDHEN, CDR2 SYDVKM. This CDR3 is 13 amino acids long. With 6 bases removed from V and 9 bases from J, the gap between germline ends came to 15 bases. The CDR3 sequence: CASSPTGFGPQHF. For the CDR3, the DNA is TGTGCCAGCAGCCCAACAGGGTTCGGGCCCCAGCATTTT.